These 6 T cell receptor beta chains originate from one sample sequenced in a study of blood T cell repertoires in COVID-19 (dated by TCRdb to 2018 to 2021). The library was made by the immunoSEQ multiplex PCR assay. Imported from immuneACCESS, the table was reduced by TCRdb to in-frame sequences with V and J called. These copies leave out some clones; in studies compared against another copy, an unresolved V gene accounts for under half, and the cause of the remainder is not known. This sample is represented by over 110,000 clones; around 88% of them were singletons. 25% to 35% of the sample comes from the top ten. The specimen sequenced was peripheral blood. Receptors were obtained from a human donor in a cohort sampled during active COVID-19.

The chain recombines TRBV6-5 with TRBJ2-5; a weak D match, TRBD1 (5 bases). The CDR3 has 15 residues. CDR1 MNHEY and CDR2 SVGAGI come from the germline V gene. The V gene lost 4 bases and the J gene lost 5 bases, with 17 bases spanning the gap. In nucleotides, the CDR3 is TGTGCCAGCAGTTCCTCGTGGGGCGAGAGGGAGACCCAGTACTTC. The encoded protein is CASSSSWGERETQYF.

The chain recombines TRBV6-6 with TRBJ2-1; 9 nucleotides match TRBD2. The ends lost 6 bases at V and 0 bases at J; junction bases unmatched: 6. Germline assignment: CDR1 MNHNY and CDR2 SVGAGI (reference sequence). This CDR3 is built from 16 residues. CDR3 sequence (DNA): TGTGCCAGCAGCCCCTTGCGGGGGGGCTCCTACAATGAGCAGTTCTTC. Its translation: CASSPLRGGSYNEQFF.

This chain links TRBV20-1 with TRBJ1-1, with 7 nucleotides matching TRBD1. Germline trimming cut 3 bases from V and 7 bases from J; bases unmatched to any gene: 8. In germline, CDR1 is DFQATT, CDR2 SNEGSKA (reference sequence). CDR3 length: 13 residues. The CDR3, as DNA: TGCAGTGCTAGTACAGGGGTCCCCCTTGAAGCTTTCTTT. This translates into CSASTGVPLEAFF.

The genes are TRBV25-1 and TRBJ2-7; the D gene is possibly TRBD2 (6 bases). The CDR3 extends over 13 amino acids. Deletions cut 2 bases from V and 10 bases from J, with 15 bases between. Germline V gene lookup returns CDR1 MGHDK and CDR2 SYGVNS. CDR3 residues: CASSEGGGYLQYF. DNA for the CDR3: TGTGCCAGCAGTGAAGGGGGAGGCTATCTTCAGTACTTC.

This chain connects TRBV13 to TRBJ1-5; 9 bases are a match to TRBD1. This CDR3 region has 16 residues. Germline V gene data show CDR1 as PRHDT and CDR2 as FYEKMQ (reference sequence). J lost 1 base, V lost 5 bases, and 6 bases had no gene match. This CDR3 reads CASSPDRGTSNQPQHF. The CDR3 region has the DNA TGTGCCAGCAGCCCGGACAGGGGAACGAGCAATCAGCCCCAGCATTTT.

The V and J genes are TRBV5-4 and TRBJ1-1, with TRBD1 matching over 9 bases. This CDR3 comprises 17 residues. V lost 2 bases and J lost 1; bases outside the gene matches: 9. The V gene's germline CDR1 is SGHNT and CDR2 YYREEE (reference sequence). The CDR3 DNA reads as TGTGCCAGCAGCTTATTAAAGTCGGGACAGGGGAACACTGAAGCTTTCTTT. Its translation is CASSLLKSGQGNTEAFF.